One sample yielded the 15 T cell receptor beta chains listed below, sequenced in a study of cytomegalovirus exposure and HLA in healthy donors. PCR primers comprised 60 Vbeta and 13 Jbeta primers. TCRdb's table, derived via immunoSEQ multiplex PCR, lists solely in-frame clones and lacks some. The top ten clones hold roughly an eighth of a sample with more than 130,000 clones, roughly 73% of them seen once. The sequencing input was PBMCs. The receptor source for this set is a human donor in good health.

This sequence joins TRBV7-9 and TRBJ1-1; no reliable D call. The CDR3 runs 14 residues. The ends were cut back, 6 bases at V and 2 bases at J, with 13 bases in the middle. CDR1 and CDR2 from the germline V gene are SEHNR and FQNEAQ (reference sequence). CDR3 residues: CASRREEANTEAFF. CDR3 sequence (DNA): TGTGCCAGCAGGAGAGAAGAAGCCAACACTGAAGCTTTCTTT.

This clone has only a few counts. The DNA for the CDR3 is TGTGCCAGTAGTATTTCAGGGGTCGGCACTGAAGCTTTCTTT. It encodes CASSISGVGTEAFF. The chain couples TRBV19 to TRBJ1-1; a weak D match, TRBD1 (6 bases). Per germline, CDR1 LNHDA and CDR2 SQIVND (reference sequence). The CDR3 has 14 residues. V was trimmed by 3 bases and J by 4 bases, leaving 12 bases between them.

J is TRBJ2-1 and V is TRBV10-3; tentatively, D is TRBD1 (6 bases). The V end lost 8 bases, the J end lost 6 bases, and 17 bases lay between the germline ends. Germline V CDR1 and CDR2: ENHRY, SYGVKD. The CDR3 covers 14 residues. The CDR3 DNA reads TGTGCCATCGTCGCGGAGCTAGGGGGCAATGAGCAGTTCTTC. It yields the protein CAIVAELGGNEQFF.

J is TRBJ2-1 and V is TRBV4-1; TRBD1 aligns across 12 bases. Germline assignment: CDR1 MGHRA and CDR2 YSYEKL. This CDR3 spans 17 amino acids. The V and J ends lost 4 bases and 4 bases, in that order; junction bases with no gene match: 8. CDR3 in amino acids: CASSPGPGQGAYNEQFF. The CDR3 DNA is TGCGCCAGCAGCCCGGGTCCGGGACAGGGGGCATACAATGAGCAGTTCTTC.

This chain links TRBV5-6 with TRBJ2-6; 10 nucleotides line up with TRBD1. The length of the CDR3 is 17 residues. Germline V gene data show CDR1 as SGHDT and CDR2 as YYEEEE. The V segment lost 5 bases and the J segment 1 base; nucleotides outside the gene matches: 6. CDR3 protein: CASRRGQGFSGANVLTF. The CDR3 region has the DNA TGTGCCAGCAGGAGGGGACAGGGGTTTTCTGGGGCCAACGTCCTGACTTTC.

This chain uses TRBV6-1 with TRBJ1-2; D is ambiguous. Germline loops: CDR1 MNHNS, CDR2 SASEGT. The V and J ends lost 2 bases and 3 bases respectively, with 13 bases between them. This CDR3 contains 15 residues. The CDR3 protein is CASSETDRPYYGYTF. The CDR3 nucleotides read TGTGCCAGCAGTGAAACAGATAGACCCTACTATGGCTACACCTTC.

On this clone itself: The sample holds other DNA sequences that translate to the same CDR3. The gene calls are TRBV9 and TRBJ1-2; a weak D match, TRBD1 (6 bases). V lost 4 bases and J 5 bases, leaving 9 bases between the germline ends. Per germline, CDR1 SGDLS and CDR2 YYNGEE. The CDR3 extends over 12 amino acids. CDR3 in DNA: TGTGCCAGCAGCACCAGGGGTTATGGCTACACCTTC. Translated: CASSTRGYGYTF.

V gene TRBV5-4 combines with J gene TRBJ2-1; D is unresolved. Germline CDR1 SGHNT, CDR2 YYREEE (reference sequence). The CDR3 consists of 13 residues. V lost 0 bases, J lost 6 bases, and 7 bases lay in between. CDR3 amino acids: CASSLGPGNEQFF. The CDR3 region has the DNA TGTGCCAGCAGCTTGGGGCCAGGCAATGAGCAGTTCTTC.

J is TRBJ2-7 and V is TRBV11-2; D gene unclear. The V gene lost 4 bases and the J gene lost 3 bases, with 10 bases spanning the gap. This CDR3 contains 13 residues. The germline gives CDR1 SGHAT, CDR2 FQNNGV. CDR3 region: CASSSEISYEQYF. The CDR3 DNA reads as TGTGCCAGCAGCTCGGAGATCAGCTACGAGCAGTACTTC.

This chain uses TRBV6-1 with TRBJ1-4; D gene ambiguous. Germline CDR1 and CDR2: MNHNS and SASEGT. CDR3 length: 11 amino acids. Trimming took off 6 bases at V and 5 bases at J, with 4 bases between the two ends. The CDR3 spells CASSRNEKLFF. The CDR3, as DNA: TGTGCCAGCAGCAGAAATGAAAAACTGTTTTTT.

The chain has TRBV27 and TRBJ2-7; 11 positions agree with TRBD2. J lost 4 bases, V lost 8 bases, and 13 bases had no gene match. The germline gives CDR1 MNHEY, CDR2 SMNVEV (reference sequence). This CDR3 spans 16 amino acids. The CDR3 DNA sequence: TGTGCCAGCGGCGTCCGAATAGCGGGAGGGCCATACGAGCAGTACTTC. Amino acid sequence: CASGVRIAGGPYEQYF.

Worth noting for this clone: The conserved final phenylalanine or tryptophan is absent from the CDR3, which likely points to a read error. The rearrangement links TRBV2 to TRBJ1-5, with 8 nucleotides matching TRBD1. The germline gives CDR1 SNHLY, CDR2 FYNNEI. Losses at the gene ends were 7 bases for V and 4 bases for J; bases not matched to a gene: 3. The CDR3 has 13 residues. The CDR3 bases are TGTGCCAGCATACAGGGGGTTAATCAGCCCCAGCATTGT. This codes for CASIQGVNQPQHC.

The rearrangement joins TRBV10-2 to TRBJ2-4, with D unresolved. The CDR3 spans 16 residues. V lost 4 bases to trimming and J lost 0 bases, with 13 bases between them. Germline values: CDR1 WSHSY, CDR2 SAAADI. Here the CDR3 reads CASSVRFSLAKNIQYF. CDR3 in DNA: TGCGCCAGCAGTGTGAGATTTTCGTTAGCCAAAAACATTCAGTACTTC.

A few counts support this clone. The genes are TRBV28 and TRBJ2-2; TRBD1 matches 8 bases. V lost 6 bases to trimming and J lost 7 bases; unmatched junction nucleotides: 13. The CDR3 totals 16 residues. The germline CDR1 and CDR2 sequences are MDHEN and SYDVKM. CDR3 nucleotide sequence: TGTGCCAGCAGCAAAAGCAGGGGGCCCCACGGCGGGGAGCTGTTTTTT. Its translation: CASSKSRGPHGGELFF.

This clone was counted a few times. The chain combines TRBV4-1 with TRBJ2-7; TRBD2 is a possible D gene (6 bases). This CDR3 is built from 14 residues. Deletions cut 4 bases from V and 6 bases from J, with 16 bases between. Germline CDR1 and CDR2: MGHRA and YSYEKL. CDR3 DNA: TGCGCCAGCAGCCCCGGGTTAGCGGCTTTCGAGCAGTACTTC. Encoded protein: CASSPGLAAFEQYF.